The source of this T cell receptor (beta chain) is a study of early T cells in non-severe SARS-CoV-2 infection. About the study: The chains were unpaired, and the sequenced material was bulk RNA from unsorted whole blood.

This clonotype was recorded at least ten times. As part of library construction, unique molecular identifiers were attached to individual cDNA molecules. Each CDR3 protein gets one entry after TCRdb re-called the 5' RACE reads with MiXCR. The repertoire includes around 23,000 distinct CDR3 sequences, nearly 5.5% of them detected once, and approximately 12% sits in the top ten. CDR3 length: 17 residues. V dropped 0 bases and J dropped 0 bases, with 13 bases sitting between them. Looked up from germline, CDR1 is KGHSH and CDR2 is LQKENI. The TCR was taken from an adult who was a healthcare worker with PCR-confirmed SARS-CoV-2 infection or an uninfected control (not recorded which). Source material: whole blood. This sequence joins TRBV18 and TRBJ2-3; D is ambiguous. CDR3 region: CASSPPRKQDSTDTQYF. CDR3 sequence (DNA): TGTGCCAGCTCACCACCGAGAAAGCAGGACAGCACAGATACGCAGTATTTT. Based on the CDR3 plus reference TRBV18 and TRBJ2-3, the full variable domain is NAGVMQNPRHLVRRRGQEARLRCSPMKGHSHVYWYRQLPEEGLKFMVYLQKENIIDESGMPKERFSAEFPKEGPSILRIQQVVRGDSAAYFCASSPPRKQDSTDTQYFGPGTRLTVL.